This T cell receptor beta chain was documented in a study of blood T cell repertoires in COVID-19. Study details: Acute-phase and convalescent COVID-19 samples originated in the United States, Italy and Spain. T cells, B-cell-depleted T cells, or PBMCs supplied cDNA or gDNA.

This clone occurred once. The germline V and J ends were trimmed by 5 bases and 0 bases, with 7 bases remaining between them. Germline lookup yields CDR1 LGHNT and CDR2 FRNRAP. The CDR3 is 13 amino acids. Profiled with immunoSEQ multiplex PCR; TCRdb holds only in-frame clones, not every one. The sample records around 150,000 clones, approximately 91% being singletons. The source material was peripheral blood. The genes are TRBV12-5 and TRBJ1-1; D is unclear. The clonotype comes from a man aged 18 to 29 with acute or convalescent COVID-19. The CDR3 here is CASGPNLNTEAFF. In DNA, the CDR3 is TGTGCTAGTGGTCCCAACTTGAACACTGAAGCTTTCTTT.